These 20 T cell receptor beta chains were all obtained from the same sample, sequenced in a study of Ad26.COV2.S vaccination and SARS-CoV-2 variants. Indicated treatment: roughly 19 received Ad26.COV2.S at low or high dose, single or two shots; about five received placebo; per-sample allocation not given. After the first vaccine or placebo injection, samples were drawn on day 63. The data were produced by immunoSEQ multiplex PCR, yet TCRdb's version contains in-frame clones alone and is incomplete. The table lists about 350,000 clones, 80% to 90% of them singletons, with over 8.5% in the top ten. Specimen: peripheral blood, collected in a trial of Ad26.COV2.S vaccine versus placebo. These receptors came from a person between 18 and 60 years old who received the Ad26.COV2.S COVID-19 vaccine or a placebo.

J is TRBJ1-5 and V is TRBV19; the D is unclear. V gave up 7 bases and J gave up 0 bases, with 10 bases separating them. The CDR3 is made up of 14 amino acids. Germline V gene sequence: CDR1 LNHDA, CDR2 SQIVND (reference sequence). This chain's CDR3 is CASIERNSNQPQHF. CDR3 bases: TGTGCCAGTATTGAGAGGAATAGCAATCAGCCCCAGCATTTT.

The chain is built from TRBV28 and TRBJ1-1; D is uncertain. CDR1 is MDHEN, CDR2 SYDVKM, per germline. V lost 5 bases and J 0 bases, leaving 7 bases between the germline ends. The CDR3 has 13 amino acids. The CDR3 reads CASSLFMNTEAFF. In DNA form, the CDR3 reads TGTGCCAGCAGTCTTTTCATGAACACTGAAGCTTTCTTT.

The CDR3 DNA sequence: TGTGCCAGCAGCCTAGGTGGCGGGATGGGGTCCAATGAGCAGTTCTTC. Amino acids: CASSLGGGMGSNEQFF. The chain joins TRBV11-3 to TRBJ2-1, with a possible D match to TRBD2 (6 bases). Trimming stripped 5 bases from V and 6 bases from J, with 20 bases between. Germline V gene sequence: CDR1 SGHNT, CDR2 YENEEA. CDR3 size: 16 residues.

J is TRBJ1-3 and V is TRBV18; 8 bases fit TRBD1. V shed 6 bases and J 4 bases; nucleotides not matched to a gene: 11. This CDR3 contains 16 residues. Germline V lookup: CDR1 KGHSH, CDR2 LQKENI. The CDR3 nucleotides are TGTGCCAGCTCTCAGGGACAGGCTAGAACCGGAAACACCATATATTTT. Amino acid sequence: CASSQGQARTGNTIYF.

This clone showed up just once. The rearrangement links TRBV7-2 to TRBJ1-1, with D uncertain. This CDR3 has 13 amino acids. Germline V gene lookup returns CDR1 SGHTA and CDR2 FQGNSA. The ends were cut back, 3 bases at V and 5 bases at J, with 10 bases in the middle. CDR3 protein: CASSFTPETEAFF. In nucleotides, the CDR3 is TGTGCCAGCAGCTTTACCCCTGAGACTGAAGCTTTCTTT.

The CDR3 coding sequence is TGTGCCAGCAGAAAAACAGGGACCGGGGAGCTGTTTTTT. Translating it yields CASRKTGTGELFF. The chain uses TRBV11-3 and TRBJ2-2; possibly TRBD1 for D (6 bases). This CDR3 is built from 13 residues. V was clipped by 6 bases and J by 5 bases, with 10 bases between them. Per germline, CDR1 SGHNT and CDR2 YENEEA.

This rearrangement joins TRBV9 to TRBJ2-7; 9 bases map to TRBD1. The germline V gene encodes CDR1 SGDLS and CDR2 YYNGEE. J was trimmed by 3 bases and V by 0 bases; bases with no gene match: 1. CDR3 size: 14 residues. As DNA, the CDR3 is TGTGCCAGCAGCGTAGGGGACAGGGTCTACGAGCAGTACTTC. It yields the protein CASSVGDRVYEQYF. Full variable domain (missing parts from reference TRBV9 and TRBJ2-7): DSGVTQTPKHLITATGQRVTLRCSPRSGDLSVYWYQQSLDQGLQFLIQYYNGEERAKGNILERFSAQQFPDLHSELNLSSLELGDSALYFCASSVGDRVYEQYFGPGTRLTVT.

The chain has TRBV6-5 and TRBJ1-1; D unresolved. This CDR3 comprises 13 residues. Trimming removed 7 bases from V and 0 bases from J, with 9 bases in between. Germline CDR1 and CDR2: MNHEY and SVGAGI. The CDR3 loop reads CASKLKMNTEAFF. DNA of the CDR3: TGTGCCAGCAAGCTTAAGATGAACACTGAAGCTTTCTTT.

This clone was seen only a few times. V is TRBV19 and J is TRBJ2-5; TRBD1 is a possible D gene (7 bases). Trimming removed 9 bases at V and 5 bases at J, with 25 bases between. The CDR3 consists of 16 residues. The germline CDR1 and CDR2 sequences are LNHDA and SQIVND (reference sequence). CDR3 sequence reads: CASRRGRGRNGETQYF. The CDR3, as DNA: TGTGCCAGCAGGCGGGGAAGGGGGCGCAACGGTGAGACCCAGTACTTC.

The chain links TRBV4-1 to TRBJ2-7, with D uncertain. The CDR3 loop spans 15 amino acids. Germline CDR1 is MGHRA and CDR2 is YSYEKL. The V and J ends lost 0 bases and 0 bases respectively, with 9 bases between them. The CDR3 sequence: CASSQEMRSSYEQYF. For the CDR3, the DNA is TGCGCCAGCAGCCAAGAAATGAGGAGCTCCTACGAGCAGTACTTC.

This clone was seen a few times. The V call is TRBV9, the J call TRBJ1-1, with a weak D call TRBD1 (5 bases). Per the germline V gene, CDR1 is SGDLS and CDR2 is YYNGEE. The CDR3 totals 13 residues. Between the trimmed V and J ends, which lost 0 bases and 8 bases, there was a span of 11 bases. In DNA, the CDR3 is TGTGCCAGCAGCGTAGATGTCGGGGGAGAAGCTTTCTTT. This sequence encodes CASSVDVGGEAFF.

The DNA of the CDR3 is TGTGCCACCGCTAAGACAGGGTCAAATGAGCAGTTCTTC. Residues: CATAKTGSNEQFF. This chain links TRBV24-1 with TRBJ2-1; 7 nucleotides align to TRBD1. This CDR3 spans 13 amino acids. Germline V gene lookup returns CDR1 KGHDR and CDR2 SFDVKD. Trimming removed 9 bases from V and 7 bases from J; junction bases left unmatched: 8.

The gene calls are TRBV28 and TRBJ1-2; no firm D call. V gave up 8 bases and J gave up 7 bases, with 17 bases separating them. CDR1 MDHEN and CDR2 SYDVKM come from the germline V gene. CDR3 length equals 13 residues. CDR3 sequence reads: CASLPRIRGGYTF. CDR3 bases: TGTGCCAGCCTCCCCCGGATCCGTGGTGGCTACACCTTC.

The chain has TRBV7-9 and TRBJ2-1; possibly TRBD2 for D (5 bases). In germline, CDR1 is SEHNR, CDR2 FQNEAQ (reference sequence). The V end lost 7 bases, the J end lost 5 bases, and 21 bases lay between the germline ends. The CDR3 runs to 16 residues. This CDR3 reads CASTPRRRGPNNEQFF. Written as DNA, the CDR3 is TGTGCCAGCACCCCAAGGAGGAGAGGGCCCAACAATGAGCAGTTCTTC. The variable domain in full, completed from reference TRBV7-9 and TRBJ2-1, reads DTGVSQNPRHKITKRGQNVTFRCDPISEHNRLYWYRQTLGQGPEFLTYFQNEAQLEKSRLLSDRFSAERPKGSFSTLEIQRTEQGDSAMYLCASTPRRRGPNNEQFFGPGTRLTVL.

CDR3 loop: CASSFDGDTQYF. For the CDR3, the DNA is TGTGCCAGCAGCTTTGACGGAGATACGCAGTATTTT. This chain uses TRBV11-2 with TRBJ2-3; no definite D call. V lost 3 bases and J 5 bases, leaving 6 bases between the germline ends. This CDR3 comprises 12 residues. Looked up from germline, CDR1 is SGHAT and CDR2 is FQNNGV.

This clone showed up just once. The rearrangement links TRBV12-3 or TRBV12-4 to TRBJ1-5; D remains unclear. V lost 4 bases to trimming and J lost 4 bases, with 8 bases between them. The CDR3 is 13 amino acids. CDR3 amino acids: CASSSLGNQPQHF. The CDR3 DNA is TGTGCCAGCAGTTCCCTTGGGAATCAGCCCCAGCATTTT.

The V call is TRBV24-1, the J call TRBJ2-2; D not certain. Trimming cost V 2 bases and J 5 bases, with 5 bases left between them. The CDR3 has 13 amino acids. CDR1 KGHDR and CDR2 SFDVKD come from the germline V gene. CDR3 residues: CATSDYLTGELFF. CDR3 sequence (DNA): TGTGCCACCAGTGATTATCTAACCGGGGAGCTGTTTTTT.

The rearrangement joins TRBV7-2 to TRBJ2-3; D is unclear. CDR1 SGHTA and CDR2 FQGNSA come from the germline V gene. This CDR3 region has 14 residues. Trimming took 6 bases from V and 1 from J, leaving 11 bases between them. The CDR3 DNA is TGTGCCAGCAGTCCTCGGTCCCGCACAGATACGCAGTATTTT. Protein sequence: CASSPRSRTDTQYF.

The chain is built from TRBV6-6 and TRBJ2-5, with TRBD2 identical over 10 bases. Germline-derived CDR1 and CDR2 are MNHNY and SVGAGI (reference sequence). Trimming at V came to 1 base and at J to 5 bases, leaving 4 bases not matched to a gene. The length of the CDR3 is 15 residues. The CDR3 coding sequence is TGTGCCAGCAGTTACTTCCTAGCGGGAGTGGAGACCCAGTACTTC. Translated, it gives CASSYFLAGVETQYF.

The chain couples TRBV7-9 to TRBJ1-4, with D perhaps matching TRBD1 (6 bases). The CDR3 runs 14 residues. The V end lost 5 bases, the J end lost 5 bases, and 12 bases lay between the germline ends. Germline V gene sequence: CDR1 SEHNR, CDR2 FQNEAQ (reference sequence). The CDR3 coding sequence is TGTGCCAGCAGCATCGGACAGTTGAATGAAAAACTGTTTTTT. It translates to CASSIGQLNEKLFF.